The 3 T cell receptor beta chains below come from one sample, sequenced in a study of shared clonotypes between healthy human individuals (dated by TCRdb to 2018 to 2020). Receptor amplification or capture employed the immunoSEQ multiplex PCR assay. Sourced from immuneACCESS, this table was stored by TCRdb with only in-frame sequences that have V and J called. A share of the clones is absent; for the studies checked, an unresolved V gene accounts for under half, and the remainder has no known explanation. This sample is represented by 2 million to 2.5 million clones; approximately 94% of them were singletons. The ten most abundant clones make up less than 0.15% of the sample. The sample was naive CD4+ T cells sorted from blood. What this sample's cell subset or site label stands for: CD45RA+ positively selected. These receptors all come from a man aged 18 to 30 in good health.

The chain joins TRBV4-2 to TRBJ1-2; 7 bases map to TRBD1. J was trimmed by 8 bases and V by 3 bases; bases with no gene match: 15. CDR1 and CDR2 from the germline V gene are LGHNA and YNFKEQ. There are 16 residues in the CDR3. The CDR3 DNA sequence: TGTGCCAGCAGCCAGACAGGACAGGAGGAGAGAAACGGCTACACCTTC. It specifies CASSQTGQEERNGYTF.

This chain uses TRBV5-1 with TRBJ2-7; 8 bases line up with TRBD1. The germline gives CDR1 SGHRS, CDR2 YFSETQ. Unmatched junction bases numbered 4, after V lost 4 bases and J lost 1 base. The CDR3 sequence is 14 residues long. CDR3 in amino acids: CASSQGAGSYEQYF. The CDR3 region has the DNA TGCGCCAGCAGCCAGGGGGCAGGGTCCTACGAGCAGTACTTC.

This chain connects TRBV11-2 to TRBJ2-1, with TRBD1 matching over 10 bases. The CDR3 is made up of 18 amino acids. The V gene's germline CDR1 is SGHAT and CDR2 FQNNGV. V lost 2 bases, J lost 3 bases, and 10 bases stayed unmatched. This chain's CDR3 is CASSLRLTGQGNYNEQFF. The CDR3 nucleotides are TGTGCCAGCAGCTTACGCCTCACGGGACAGGGGAACTACAATGAGCAGTTCTTC.